This T cell receptor beta chain came from a study of T-cell memory formation after mild COVID-19 (dated by TCRdb to about 2021). In terms of the full investigation: TCR sequence clusters from the two donors were largely donor specific. T-cell clones expanding and contracting after mild COVID-19 in two donors were tracked by longitudinal TCRalpha and TCRbeta repertoire sequencing. The cohort was made up of two young adult volunteers, one female and one male, who were previously healthy. The study at large found these results: From day 15 to 85, contracting clones showed balanced CD4/CD8 phenotypes, whereas a second wave of clones that expanded from day 15 to 37 leaned towards CD4+. Some responding clones were detected in pre-infection memory, suggesting pre-existing cross-reactive memory T cells joined the SARS-CoV-2 response. SARS-CoV-2 specificity of the second-wave clones peaking on day 37 was not confirmed. The study covered only two mild cases, and larger cohorts including severe cases with pre-infection samples were considered necessary. Contracting CD4+ clones were located mainly in the CM and EM memory subsets, whereas CD8+ clones were found to be enriched in EMRA.

TCRdb names Illumina NovaSeq 6000 as the instrument used. TCRalpha and TCRbeta cDNA libraries were built by 5'RACE with constant-segment primers, adding sample barcodes and unique molecular identifiers. Trizol reagent was used to extract RNA from every sample. Libraries were amplified in two PCR steps, with a second sample barcode and Illumina TruSeq adapters added in the second step. The libraries were sequenced on an Illumina NovaSeq using 2 x 150 bp paired-end reads. On the study's bioinformatics: Reads were demultiplexed and collapsed into UMI-guided consensus sequences with migec v1.2.7. Using mixcr v2.1.11, UMI consensuses were aligned to TRA and TRB V and J templates and then assembled into clonotypes. Clonotypes were classified as expanded or contracted when called significant by both edgeR and NoisET, with noise models trained on biological replicates. For edgeR calls, the thresholds were a false discovery rate-adjusted p below 0.01 and a log2 fold-change of 1. As an exploratory analysis of dynamics, max-normalized trajectories of the 1000 most abundant clonotypes were examined by PCA with hierarchical clustering. Separately sequenced CD4+ and CD8+ repertoires were used to assign the CD4 or CD8 phenotype of responding clones. TCRdb handled the public reads itself, with Q25 trimming in fastp and clone calling in MiXCR, and kept productive beta chains. CDR3 protein duplicates are merged, each entry listing the most common genes and DNA. TCRdb's processing, not the study's, gives the V and J calls here. Within this sample are about 340,000 distinct CDR3 sequences, with less than 20% of them counted one time only. About 20% of the sample lies in the top ten.

From the germline V gene, CDR1 is SGDLS and CDR2 is YYNGEE. V gives up 0 bases and J gives up 5 bases, and the segment between their germline ends measures 4 bases. The CDR3 sequence holds 12 residues, the cysteine and phenylalanine included. The DNA shown is the 36-base CDR3, in frame from base 1. Ficoll-Paque density gradient centrifugation was the method used to isolate PBMCs. To note about this clonotype: This clone's antigen is unknown. Base-call qualities are not available, and no considerably larger clone is one nucleotide away.

The sample consisted of PBMCs or a T cell subset sorted from them (not recorded which). This TCR was sampled from a man younger than 35 who had mild COVID-19 (a few samples of this study predate the infection). The sample titles of this study are shuffled in the database, so cell type and time point are left out; the donor was told from shared clones. The V and J segments used are TRBV9 and TRBJ2-3, with no D gene named confidently. The sequenced DNA is TGTGCCAGCAGCGTAGAAAAAGATACGCAGTATTTT. This codes for CASSVEKDTQYF.